This T cell receptor beta chain was found in a study of cytomegalovirus exposure and HLA in healthy donors. Comments on this clone: Its cognate antigen is unknown.

Study conclusions and caveats: Data from an earlier analysis indicated that most TCR beta V segments were productive either about 90% or about 30% of the time.

CDR1 is KGHSH and CDR2 is LQKENI in the germline V gene. V trimming: 0 bases; J trimming: 3 bases; junction bases outside the gene matches: 1. There are 15 residues in the CDR3. The PCR employed 60 Vbeta primers together with 13 Jbeta primers. Sequenced by immunoSEQ multiplex PCR; TCRdb stores in-frame clones only, minus some. The data show about 160,000 clones, 65% to 80% seen once. V and J are TRBV18 and TRBJ2-1, with 8 positions matching TRBD2. The clonotype comes from a man between 40 and 49 years old in good health and CMV-seronegative. The sequenced material came from PBMCs. This CDR3 is CASSPPAGGYNEQFF. The CDR3 DNA reads as TGTGCCAGCTCACCACCGGCGGGAGGCTACAATGAGCAGTTCTTC.